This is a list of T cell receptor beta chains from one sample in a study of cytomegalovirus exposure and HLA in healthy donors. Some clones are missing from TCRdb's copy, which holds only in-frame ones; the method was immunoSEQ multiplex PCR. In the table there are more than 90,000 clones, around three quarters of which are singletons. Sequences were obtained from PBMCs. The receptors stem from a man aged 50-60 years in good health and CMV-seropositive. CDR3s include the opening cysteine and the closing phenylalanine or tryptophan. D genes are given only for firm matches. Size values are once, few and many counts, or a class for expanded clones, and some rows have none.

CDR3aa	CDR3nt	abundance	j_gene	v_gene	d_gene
CASSYQGFENTIYF	TGTGCCAGCAGTTATCAGGGTTTTGAAAACACCATATATTTT	few	TRBJ1-3	TRBV5-5	NA
CASSPPRREGRNTGELFF	TGTGCCAGCAGCCCACCCCGGCGGGAGGGCCGGAACACCGGGGAGCTGTTTTTT	NA	TRBJ2-2	TRBV9	TRBD2
CASSGRTGADEQYF	TGTGCCAGCAGTGGGCGGACAGGGGCGGACGAGCAGTACTTC	NA	TRBJ2-7	TRBV6-6	TRBD1
CASSGVGTEAFF	TGTGCCAGCAGCGGAGTAGGCACTGAAGCTTTCTTT	NA	TRBJ1-1	TRBV2	NA
CAWREGAWTEAFF	TGTGCCTGGAGAGAGGGGGCTTGGACTGAAGCTTTCTTT	NA	TRBJ1-1	TRBV30	TRBD1
CATERPQGTDGYTF	TGTGCCACCGAACGTCCACAGGGAACAGATGGCTACACCTTC	NA	TRBJ1-2	TRBV6-1	NA
CASSYRRLAGVYEQYF	TGTGCCAGCAGTTACAGGAGACTAGCGGGGGTCTACGAGCAGTACTTC	NA	TRBJ2-7	TRBV6-5	TRBD2
CASSLSASRGGEQYF	TGCGCCAGCAGCTTATCAGCTTCGAGGGGGGGCGAGCAGTACTTC	NA	TRBJ2-7	TRBV5-1	NA
CAWLRGGTYGYTF	TGTGCCTGGCTTAGGGGAGGGACGTATGGCTACACCTTC	once	TRBJ1-2	TRBV30	NA
CASRPGSQFGKNIQYF	TGTGCCAGCAGACCCGGGAGCCAATTCGGCAAAAACATTCAGTACTTC	once	TRBJ2-4	TRBV6-6	NA
CASSLEQGRRETQYF	TGTGCCAGCAGCTTAGAACAGGGTAGGAGAGAGACCCAGTACTTC	NA	TRBJ2-5	TRBV7-9	NA
CSAIKETQYF	TGCAGTGCTATAAAAGAGACCCAGTACTTC	NA	TRBJ2-5	TRBV20-1	NA
CASSLTGGFGEQYF	TGTGCCAGCAGCTTGACAGGGGGCTTCGGCGAGCAGTACTTC	NA	TRBJ2-7	TRBV5-6	TRBD1
CASSPQTGGNTEAFF	TGCGCCAGCAGCCCCCAGACAGGAGGAAACACTGAAGCTTTCTTT	NA	TRBJ1-1	TRBV5-1	NA
CASSWGEQETQYF	TGTGCCAGCAGTTGGGGAGAACAAGAGACCCAGTACTTC	NA	TRBJ2-5	TRBV2	NA
CASNTGARAEAFF	TGTGCCAGCAACACAGGGGCGAGGGCTGAAGCTTTCTTT	few	TRBJ1-1	TRBV2	TRBD1
CASSYGGVGYNEQFF	TGCGCCAGCAGCTACGGCGGGGTGGGTTACAATGAGCAGTTCTTC	once	TRBJ2-1	TRBV5-1	NA
CASSPDPGPYYGYTF	TGTGCCAGCAGCCCGGATCCAGGGCCCTACTATGGCTACACCTTC	NA	TRBJ1-2	TRBV9	NA
CAISADGGYYGYTF	TGTGCCATCAGTGCTGACGGGGGGTACTATGGCTACACCTTC	NA	TRBJ1-2	TRBV10-3	NA
CASSPSSGGETQYF	TGTGCCAGCTCACCGTCATCAGGGGGAGAGACCCAGTACTTC	NA	TRBJ2-5	TRBV18	TRBD1
CASSSTRKAGSPLHF	TGTGCCAGCAGTTCCACCCGGAAGGCGGGTTCACCCCTCCACTTT	NA	TRBJ1-6	TRBV7-8	NA
CASRVTNPYEQYF	TGTGCCAGCAGGGTGACAAACCCCTACGAGCAGTACTTC	NA	TRBJ2-7	TRBV21-1	NA
CASSAMPQGGAYEQYF	TGCGCCAGCAGCGCCATGCCTCAAGGGGGAGCCTACGAGCAGTACTTC	few	TRBJ2-7	TRBV5-1	NA
CASSPGGPGNQPQHF	TGTGCCAGCTCGCCCGGAGGTCCGGGCAATCAGCCCCAGCATTTT	NA	TRBJ1-5	TRBV18	NA
CASGPDRASNQPQHF	TGTGCTAGTGGCCCGGACAGGGCTAGCAATCAGCCCCAGCATTTT	NA	TRBJ1-5	TRBV12-5	TRBD1
CASSPLGGINTEAFF	TGCGCCAGCAGCCCATTAGGAGGGATAAACACTGAAGCTTTCTTT	NA	TRBJ1-1	TRBV5-1	NA
CASSASTGSWSDTQYF	TGTGCCAGCAGTGCATCCACAGGGAGTTGGTCAGATACGCAGTATTTT	once	TRBJ2-3	TRBV6-1	NA
CASSIGGGRENTEAFF	TGTGCCAGTAGTATTGGGGGAGGACGGGAGAACACTGAAGCTTTCTTT	NA	TRBJ1-1	TRBV19	NA
CASSFGGTNSNQPQHF	TGTGCCAGCAGTTTCGGGGGGACAAATAGCAATCAGCCCCAGCATTTT	NA	TRBJ1-5	TRBV27	NA
CASSSRGVAVYEQYF	TGTGCCAGCAGTTCTCGGGGGGTTGCTGTCTACGAGCAGTACTTC	NA	TRBJ2-7	TRBV28	TRBD2
CASVLAGGQNTGELFF	TGTGCCAGCGTTCTAGCGGGCGGACAAAACACCGGGGAGCTGTTTTTT	NA	TRBJ2-2	TRBV28	TRBD2
CASSVTGLSLGNTIYF	TGTGCCAGCAGTGTGACAGGGCTGTCTTTAGGGAACACCATATATTTT	NA	TRBJ1-3	TRBV6-1	TRBD1
CASSLHEHDYTF	TGTGCCAGCAGCTTGCACGAACATGACTACACCTTC	NA	TRBJ1-2	TRBV5-5	NA
CASRQGSGYTF	TGTGCCAGCCGACAGGGGTCTGGCTACACCTTC	NA	TRBJ1-2	TRBV6-1	TRBD1
CASVLGAGADGELFF	TGTGCCAGCGTCTTGGGGGCAGGGGCGGACGGGGAGCTGTTTTTT	NA	TRBJ2-2	TRBV7-9	NA
CASSQVKGLWAQETQYF	TGCGCCAGCAGCCAAGTAAAGGGACTCTGGGCCCAAGAGACCCAGTACTTC	NA	TRBJ2-5	TRBV4-1	NA
CASALGQGAWNEQFF	TGCGCCAGCGCCCTCGGGCAGGGGGCATGGAATGAGCAGTTCTTC	few	TRBJ2-1	TRBV5-1	TRBD1
CASSPGQTISYEQYF	TGCGCCAGCAGCCCGGGACAGACCATCTCCTACGAGCAGTACTTC	once	TRBJ2-7	TRBV5-1	TRBD1
CASTPDRKGNTIYF	TGTGCCAGCACCCCGGACAGGAAGGGAAACACCATATATTTT	NA	TRBJ1-3	TRBV6-6	TRBD1
CASSETPDTEAFF	TGTGCCAGCAGCGAGACACCAGACACTGAAGCTTTCTTT	NA	TRBJ1-1	TRBV5-8	NA
CASKQDRDTEAFF	TGTGCCAGTAAACAGGACAGGGACACTGAAGCTTTCTTT	NA	TRBJ1-1	TRBV19	TRBD1
CASSSHGVYGYTF	TGCGCCAGCAGCTCCCATGGAGTTTATGGCTACACCTTC	NA	TRBJ1-2	TRBV5-1	NA
CASSLSTGSDGYTF	TGTGCCAGCAGCTTATCGACAGGGTCTGATGGCTACACCTTC	NA	TRBJ1-2	TRBV7-9	TRBD1
CATSQGLGYEQYF	TGTGCCACGTCACAGGGGCTGGGGTACGAGCAGTACTTC	NA	TRBJ2-7	TRBV10-3	TRBD1
CASSPSGGNNQPQHF	TGTGCCAGCAGTCCCTCGGGGGGGAACAATCAGCCCCAGCATTTT	NA	TRBJ1-5	TRBV7-8	NA
CASSQAGLAGVGTGELFF	TGCGCCAGCAGCCAAGCGGGACTAGCGGGAGTGGGCACCGGGGAGCTGTTTTTT	NA	TRBJ2-2	TRBV5-1	TRBD2
CSVTGGSWETEAFF	TGCAGCGTGACAGGGGGCTCTTGGGAAACTGAAGCTTTCTTT	once	TRBJ1-1	TRBV29-1	TRBD1
CASSHPVRGNYGYTF	TGCGCCAGCAGCCACCCCGTGCGGGGGAACTATGGCTACACCTTC	NA	TRBJ1-2	TRBV4-1	NA
CASSPGLGFYQPQHF	TGCGCCAGCAGTCCGGGACTGGGGTTTTACCAGCCCCAGCATTTT	once	TRBJ1-5	TRBV23-1	NA
CATSRRTGGRLRRVDKAFF	TGTGCCACCAGCAGACGCACCGGGGGGCGCCTTAGAAGGGTAGATAAAGCTTTCTTT	NA	TRBJ1-1	TRBV15	NA